These 15 T cell receptor beta chains were all obtained from the same sample, sequenced in a study of cytomegalovirus exposure and HLA in healthy donors (TCRdb year 2017). The method behind the library was the immunoSEQ multiplex PCR assay. The multiplex PCR relied on a mix of 60 forward primers for TCR Vbeta segments and 13 reverse primers for TCR Jbeta segments. Entries here come from immuneACCESS through TCRdb and include only in-frame sequences with V and J called. Some clones fail to appear in such tables; in the studies checked, an unresolved V gene covers under half of the shortfall, and the cause of the remainder is unknown. The table for this sample records around 76,000 clones. Under 1.5% of the sample lies in the top ten. Sequenced sample: PBMCs. The receptors originated from a woman aged 60 to 75 in good health and CMV-seronegative.

The CDR3 region is CTSSQDWTSDTSTDTQYF. The CDR3 coding sequence is TGCACCAGCAGCCAAGATTGGACTAGCGATACTAGCACAGATACGCAGTATTTT. The chain uses TRBV1 and TRBJ2-3; the D call TRBD2 from the table was never checked on the DNA. TRBV1 is an annotated pseudogene. The CDR3 runs to 18 residues.

The chain recombines TRBV6-5 with TRBJ1-1, with no clear D. Germline V gives CDR1 MNHEY, CDR2 SVGAGI. Trimming took off 5 bases at V and 1 base at J, with 14 bases between the two ends. The CDR3 extends over 15 amino acids. As DNA, the CDR3 is TGTGCCAGCAGTGGCGGGCAGGCGGGGAACACTGAAGCTTTCTTT. It yields the protein CASSGGQAGNTEAFF.

The V call is TRBV28, the J call TRBJ2-3; D uncertain. CDR3 length equals 13 residues. Between the trimmed V and J ends, which lost 7 bases and 2 bases, there was a span of 10 bases. Germline loops: CDR1 MDHEN, CDR2 SYDVKM. CDR3 in DNA: TGTGCCAGCACTAGTCAAGTCACAGATACGCAGTATTTT. Translating it yields CASTSQVTDTQYF.

The chain combines TRBV6-1 with TRBJ2-3; TRBD1 matches 9 bases. Trimming took 4 bases from V and 4 from J; bases not matched to a gene: 9. Germline V gene lookup returns CDR1 MNHNS and CDR2 SASEGT. CDR3 length: 16 residues. CDR3 region: CASSGQQGAVADTQYF. CDR3 DNA: TGTGCCAGCAGTGGACAACAGGGGGCGGTGGCAGATACGCAGTATTTT.

The rearrangement uses TRBV29-1 and TRBJ1-3; D is unclear. Germline lookup yields CDR1 SQVTM and CDR2 ANQGSEA. The V end lost 2 bases, the J end lost 0 bases, and 8 bases lay between the germline ends. The CDR3 totals 14 residues. CDR3 bases: TGCAGCGTTGAACTCCAGTCCTCTGGAAACACCATATATTTT. It specifies CSVELQSSGNTIYF.

This chain joins TRBV13 and TRBJ1-1; 8 bases are a match to TRBD1. This CDR3 contains 15 residues. Germline lookup yields CDR1 PRHDT and CDR2 FYEKMQ (reference sequence). V shed 6 bases, J shed 1 base, and the junction held 7 bases outside the gene matches. The CDR3 DNA follows: TGTGCCAGCAGATTCGGGGACAGGCGGAACACTGAAGCTTTCTTT. The encoded protein is CASRFGDRRNTEAFF. Full variable domain (rest looked up from reference TRBV13 and TRBJ1-1): AAGVIQSPRHLIKEKRETATLKCYPIPRHDTVYWYQQGPGQDPQFLISFYEKMQSDKGSIPDRFSAQQFSDYHSELNMSSLELGDSALYFCASRFGDRRNTEAFFGQGTRLTVV.

The chain joins TRBV27 to TRBJ1-2; the match to TRBD1 covers 10 bases. The CDR3 consists of 15 residues. Germline CDR1 reads MNHEY; CDR2 reads SMNVEV (reference sequence). V trimming: 4 bases; J trimming: 4 bases; junction bases outside the gene matches: 6. This CDR3 is CASSSPTGGSYGYTF. Written as DNA, the CDR3 is TGTGCCAGCAGTTCCCCGACAGGGGGCAGCTATGGCTACACCTTC.

The chain joins TRBV18 to TRBJ1-1; D not resolved. The germline V gene has CDR1 KGHSH and CDR2 LQKENI. The length of the CDR3 is 12 residues. Trimming shortened V by 6 bases and J by 6 bases, and 11 bases separated the two germline ends. The CDR3 spells CASSSRVAEAFF. For the CDR3, the DNA is TGTGCCAGCTCCTCACGGGTGGCTGAAGCTTTCTTT.

The chain has TRBV29-1 and TRBJ1-2; no firm D call. V lost 7 bases and J 1 base, leaving 7 bases between the germline ends. CDR3 size: 11 residues. CDR1 and CDR2 (germline): SQVTM, ANQGSEA. CDR3 DNA sequence: TGCAGCGCCGGGGATAACTATGGCTACACCTTC. This sequence encodes CSAGDNYGYTF.

CDR3 region: CASSPTSGANTDTQYF. The CDR3, as DNA: TGTGCCAGCAGCCCTACTAGCGGGGCTAACACAGATACGCAGTATTTT. This chain connects TRBV7-2 to TRBJ2-3; TRBD2 matches at 10 bases. J was trimmed by 2 bases and V by 5 bases; bases with no gene match: 7. The germline gives CDR1 SGHTA, CDR2 FQGNSA. The CDR3 extends over 16 amino acids.

This chain joins TRBV4-2 and TRBJ2-1; TRBD2 matches 13 bases. Germline V lookup: CDR1 LGHNA, CDR2 YNFKEQ. J was trimmed by 0 bases and V by 1 base; bases with no gene match: 3. The CDR3 runs 18 residues. CDR3 protein: CASSQATSGRSSYNEQFF. The CDR3 region has the DNA TGTGCCAGCAGCCAAGCGACTAGCGGGAGGAGCTCCTACAATGAGCAGTTCTTC.

J is TRBJ2-1 and V is TRBV9; D is uncertain. Trimming shortened V by 7 bases and J by 5 bases, and 10 bases separated the two germline ends. There are 12 residues in the CDR3. Per germline, CDR1 SGDLS and CDR2 YYNGEE. CDR3 residues: CASASADNEQFF. The CDR3 nucleotides are TGTGCCAGCGCTTCTGCAGACAATGAGCAGTTCTTC.

The V call is TRBV27, the J call TRBJ2-3, with D unresolved. The CDR3 runs to 14 residues. From germline, CDR1 is MNHEY and CDR2 SMNVEV (reference sequence). With 3 bases removed from V and 3 bases from J, the gap between germline ends came to 10 bases. The CDR3 sequence is CASSLRSQTDTQYF. In nucleotides, the CDR3 is TGTGCCAGCAGTTTGCGTTCCCAAACAGATACGCAGTATTTT.

CDR3 coding DNA: TGTGCCAGCAGCTCAGGGTGGGTCCCCTACGAGCAGTACTTC. Its protein is CASSSGWVPYEQYF. The rearrangement links TRBV25-1 to TRBJ2-7, with a tentative D call TRBD1 (5 bases). Trimming left V 6 bases short and J 2 bases short, with 14 bases between. Germline V gives CDR1 MGHDK, CDR2 SYGVNS. CDR3 length: 14 amino acids.

The rearrangement joins TRBV5-1 to TRBJ1-3; 7 bases map to TRBD1. Germline V CDR1 and CDR2: SGHRS, YFSETQ. J was trimmed by 0 bases and V by 4 bases; bases with no gene match: 4. There are 15 residues in the CDR3. The CDR3 loop is CASSRGQNSGNTIYF. The CDR3 nucleotides are TGCGCCAGCAGCAGGGGACAGAACTCTGGAAACACCATATATTTT.